The TCR beta chain under discussion was sequenced for a study of blood T cell repertoires in COVID-19. In the study overall: The United States, Italy and Spain were the sources of the acute and convalescent COVID-19 samples.

This CDR3 comprises 15 residues. Losses at the gene ends were 5 bases for V and 1 base for J; bases not matched to a gene: 8. From germline, CDR1 is SEHNR and CDR2 FQNEAQ (reference sequence). In Seattle, patients joined the study during active infection and were tracked longitudinally. The assay was immunoSEQ multiplex PCR, and TCRdb's table has in-frame clones only and misses some. The data hold about 260,000 clones, with about 90% observed a single time. The chain is built from TRBV7-9 and TRBJ2-7; TRBD1 matches 7 bases. Sequencing was performed on peripheral blood. The sequence derives from a woman in her thirties with COVID-19, enrolled during active disease. The CDR3 region has the DNA TGTGCCAGCAGCCTCCCAGACAGGGCTTCCTACGAGCAGTACTTC. Protein product: CASSLPDRASYEQYF.